This TCR beta chain originates from a study of regulatory T cells in long-lasting Graves disease. Assembly of TCR beta libraries relied on iRepertoire HTBI primers together with Arm-PCR of CDR3 regions. TCRdb used MiXCR to reprocess the multiplex PCR reads, holding one entry per CDR3 protein. Of 350,000 to 450,000 distinct CDR3 sequences in the sample, around 20% were seen once. Time point of the sample: persistent/refractory GD, antithyroid drugs over 5 years with positive TRAb. Extracted RNA from PBMCs served as the source of the TCR library. V was shortened by 1 base and J by 5 bases, with 15 bases between the two germline ends. This CDR3 has 16 amino acids. The V gene's germline CDR1 is DFQATT and CDR2 SNEGSKA (reference sequence).

This chain joins TRBV20-1 and TRBJ1-6; no definite D call. The clonotype comes from a female donor with Graves disease. Specimen: peripheral blood mononuclear cells (PBMCs), collected when the disease was refractory, from a patient treated with antithyroid drugs. DNA of the CDR3: TGCAGTGCTAGAGGGGTCTCCGAGGAAAATAATTCACCCCTCCACTTT. It yields the protein CSARGVSEENNSPLHF.